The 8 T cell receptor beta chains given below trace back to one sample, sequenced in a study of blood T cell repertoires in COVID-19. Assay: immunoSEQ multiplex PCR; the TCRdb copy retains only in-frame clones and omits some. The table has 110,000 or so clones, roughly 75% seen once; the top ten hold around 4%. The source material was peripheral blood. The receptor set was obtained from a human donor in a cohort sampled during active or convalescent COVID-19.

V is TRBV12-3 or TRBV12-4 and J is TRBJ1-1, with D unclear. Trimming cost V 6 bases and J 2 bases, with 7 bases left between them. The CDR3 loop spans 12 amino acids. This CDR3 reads CASRPHNTEAFF. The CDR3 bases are TGTGCCAGCAGGCCACATAACACTGAAGCTTTCTTT.

The CDR3 sequence is CASSTDREVSYGYTF. CDR3 in DNA: TGTGCCAGCAGCACGGACAGGGAAGTCTCCTATGGCTACACCTTC. The chain recombines TRBV21-1 with TRBJ1-2; the table gives TRBD1 as D, unverified against the DNA. TRBV21-1 is given as a pseudogene. The CDR3 spans 15 residues.

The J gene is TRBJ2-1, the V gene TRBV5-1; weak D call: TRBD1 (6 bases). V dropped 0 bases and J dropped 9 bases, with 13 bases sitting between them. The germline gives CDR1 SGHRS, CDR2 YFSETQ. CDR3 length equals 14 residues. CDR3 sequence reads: CASSLGNRVGEQFF. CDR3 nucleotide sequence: TGCGCCAGCAGCTTGGGGAACAGGGTGGGTGAGCAGTTCTTC.

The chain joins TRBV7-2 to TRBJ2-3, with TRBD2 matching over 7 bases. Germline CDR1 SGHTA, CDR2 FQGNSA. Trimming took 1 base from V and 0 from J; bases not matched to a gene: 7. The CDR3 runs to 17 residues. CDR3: CASSLGPSGLSTDTQYF. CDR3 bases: TGTGCCAGCAGCTTAGGTCCTAGCGGACTTAGCACAGATACGCAGTATTTT.

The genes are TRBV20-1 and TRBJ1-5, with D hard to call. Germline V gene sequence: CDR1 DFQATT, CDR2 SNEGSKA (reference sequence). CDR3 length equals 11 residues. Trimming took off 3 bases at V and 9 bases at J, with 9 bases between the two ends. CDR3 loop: CSASIFRPQHF. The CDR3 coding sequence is TGCAGTGCTAGTATTTTTCGGCCCCAGCATTTT.

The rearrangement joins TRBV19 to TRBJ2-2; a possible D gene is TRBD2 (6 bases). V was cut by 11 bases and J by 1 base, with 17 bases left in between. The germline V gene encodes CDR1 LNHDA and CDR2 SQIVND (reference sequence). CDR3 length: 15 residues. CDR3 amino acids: CASGGGKQNTGELFF. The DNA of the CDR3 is TGTGCCTCAGGTGGGGGGAAACAGAACACCGGGGAGCTGTTTTTT. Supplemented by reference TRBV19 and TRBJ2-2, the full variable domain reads DGGITQSPKYLFRKEGQNVTLSCEQNLNHDAMYWYRQDPGQGLRLIYYSQIVNDFQKGDIAEGYSVSREKKESFPLTVTSAQKNPTAFYLCASGGGKQNTGELFFGEGSRLTVL.

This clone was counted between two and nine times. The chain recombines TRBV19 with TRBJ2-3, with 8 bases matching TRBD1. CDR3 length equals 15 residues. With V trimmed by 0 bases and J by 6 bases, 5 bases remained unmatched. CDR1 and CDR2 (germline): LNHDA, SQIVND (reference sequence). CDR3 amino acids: CASSIDLNRGDTQYF. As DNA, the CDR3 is TGTGCCAGTAGTATAGATCTAAACAGGGGGGATACGCAGTATTTT.

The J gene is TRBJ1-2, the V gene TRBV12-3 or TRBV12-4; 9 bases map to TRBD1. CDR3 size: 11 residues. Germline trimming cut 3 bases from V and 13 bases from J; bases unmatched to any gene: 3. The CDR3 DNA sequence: TGTGCCAGCAGTTTGACAGGGGGAAGCACCTTC. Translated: CASSLTGGSTF.